Detailed here is one T cell receptor beta chain. Trimming took 1 base from V and 6 from J, leaving 10 bases between them. This CDR3 has 14 residues. Germline V CDR1 and CDR2: GTSNPN, SVGIG (reference sequence). This record comes from a study of blood T cell repertoires in COVID-19. Looking at the study overall: Samples representing acute and convalescent COVID-19 were sourced from the United States, Italy and Spain. The analysed material was cDNA or gDNA that came from T cells, B-cell-depleted T cells, or PBMCs.

Study processing details: By means of reference gene primer amplification, nucleated cell counts were estimated. Using immunoSEQ multiplex PCR, the repertoire was profiled, and TCRdb retains in-frame clones only, with some absent. D and trimming were read from the DNA, whereas the V and J calls and clone size are those reported in that table. Of 200,000 to 250,000 clones in the sample, 90% to 95% are singletons; the top ten hold 1% to 1.5%. V and J are TRBV30 and TRBJ1-6; D is unresolved. The TCR sequence derives from a young man with acute or convalescent COVID-19. Sequenced input: peripheral blood. The CDR3 spells CAWSAYNRNSPLHF. CDR3 sequence (DNA): TGTGCCTGGAGTGCGTACAACCGTAATTCACCCCTCCACTTT. Supplemented by reference TRBV30 and TRBJ1-6, the full variable domain reads SQTIHQWPATLVQPVGSPLSLECTVEGTSNPNLYWYRQAAGRGLQLLFYSVGIGQISSEVPQNLSASRPQDRQFILSSKKLLLSDSGFYLCAWSAYNRNSPLHFGNGTRLTVT.